This T cell receptor beta chain was documented in a study of somatic mutations in cytotoxic T cells in rheumatoid arthritis. Study-wide results and caveats: Antigen specificity of the expanded CD8+ clones was not determined.

Turning to this clone: The antigen remains unidentified.

Produced via immunoSEQ multiplex PCR; TCRdb's table is partial and in-frame only. This table has about 25,000 clones, roughly 87% appearing once. The sample was CD8+ T cells sorted from blood. This sequence was found in a middle-aged man in good health.

The CDR3 coding sequence is TGCGCCAGCAGTGACAGGGGGCGACGTACCGGGGAGCTGTTTTTT. It translates to CASSDRGRRTGELFF. The chain recombines TRBV10-1 with TRBJ2-2, with 8 bases lining up with TRBD1. V dropped 3 bases and J dropped 5; count of bases not matched to a gene: 5. Germline lookup yields CDR1 WNHNN and CDR2 SYGVQD (reference sequence). The CDR3 consists of 15 residues.